Listed below are T cell receptor beta chains from one sample, sequenced in a study of T cell changes during pregnancy in multiple sclerosis. Libraries were prepared by immunoSEQ multiplex PCR; TCRdb keeps only in-frame clonotypes and omits some of them. Found here are 65,000 to 85,000 clones, approximately 90% of them singletons; the top ten hold over 1.3%. The specimen comprised peripheral blood, sampled in the second trimester of pregnancy. These receptors originate from a female donor with multiple sclerosis, enrolled in a pregnancy study. Both conserved end residues are part of each CDR3. The order of the fields is J gene, V gene, CDR3 length, D gene, clone size, CDR3 protein, CDR3 DNA. D genes are given only for firm matches. Size is stated for part of the rows, as once, few or many counts, or as a class when the clone is expanded.

>TRBJ1-5|TRBV7-2|14|NA|NA
CASNGGPNNQPQHF
TGTGCCAGCAACGGGGGGCCCAACAATCAGCCCCAGCATTTT
>TRBJ1-4|TRBV30|16|TRBD1|once
CAWSKPGQATNEKLFF
TGTGCCTGGAGTAAACCGGGACAGGCAACTAATGAAAAACTGTTTTTT
>TRBJ1-1|TRBV29-1|11|NA|NA
CSSQGHAEAFF
TGCAGCTCTCAGGGGCATGCTGAAGCTTTCTTT
>TRBJ2-5|TRBV19|16|TRBD2|once
CASSMSSGGYQETQYF
TGTGCCAGTAGTATGAGTAGCGGGGGATACCAAGAGACCCAGTACTTC
>TRBJ2-7|TRBV7-2|13|NA|NA
CASSNDYSYEQYF
TGTGCCAGCAGCAATGACTACTCCTACGAGCAGTACTTC
>TRBJ1-6|TRBV11-2|15|NA|NA
CASSLVGAGGSPLHF
TGTGCCAGCAGCTTAGTGGGGGCGGGTGGCTCACCCCTCCACTTT
>TRBJ1-6|TRBV9|15|NA|once
CASSVEQAYNSPLHF
TGTGCCAGCAGCGTAGAACAGGCTTATAATTCACCCCTCCACTTT
>TRBJ2-1|TRBV10-3|11|NA|NA
CAISSRGEQFF
TGTGCCATCAGTAGCCGGGGTGAGCAGTTCTTC
>TRBJ2-5|TRBV19|13|NA|NA
CASSIDQAETQYF
TGTGCCAGTAGTATAGATCAGGCAGAGACCCAGTACTTC
>TRBJ2-6|TRBV7-9|13|NA|NA
CASSLAGANVLTF
TGTGCCAGCTCTCTTGCTGGGGCCAACGTCCTGACTTTC
>TRBJ2-3|TRBV4-3|17|TRBD1|once
CASSQGPMGQSTDTQYF
TGCGCCAGCAGCCAAGGGCCGATGGGACAGAGCACAGATACGCAGTATTTT
>TRBJ2-7|TRBV7-9|15|NA|NA
CASSLGVLEQGEQYF
TGTGCCAGCAGCTTAGGGGTCCTAGAGCAGGGCGAGCAGTACTTC
>TRBJ2-1|TRBV10-1|17|TRBD2|NA
CASSGGSGTPGRNEQFF
TGCGCCAGCAGTGGTGGTAGCGGGACCCCAGGGAGGAATGAGCAGTTCTTC
>TRBJ2-5|TRBV29-1|18|TRBD1|NA
CSVEDGAWGQGMEETQYF
TGCAGCGTTGAAGACGGTGCGTGGGGACAGGGGATGGAAGAGACCCAGTACTTC
>TRBJ1-2|TRBV10-3|15|TRBD1|NA
CAISTLGQGNYGYTF
TGTGCCATCAGTACCTTGGGACAGGGGAACTATGGCTACACCTTC
>TRBJ2-7|TRBV19|16|NA|NA
CASSKSGQGRSYEQYF
TGTGCCAGTAGCAAATCCGGGCAGGGGAGAAGCTACGAGCAGTACTTC
>TRBJ1-3|TRBV7-9|13|NA|few
CASSATPGNTIYF
TGTGCCAGCAGCGCGACACCCGGAAACACCATATATTTT
>TRBJ1-5|TRBV7-9|15|TRBD1|NA
CASSLGGQGNQPQHF
TGTGCCAGCAGCTTAGGCGGACAGGGCAATCAGCCCCAGCATTTT
>TRBJ2-4|TRBV18|17|NA|NA
CASSPTGQGMAKNIQYF
TGTGCCAGCTCACCCACCGGCCAGGGTATGGCCAAAAACATTCAGTACTTC
>TRBJ2-7|TRBV7-6|14|TRBD1|few
CASSSDQGAYEQYF
TGTGCCAGCAGCTCAGACCAGGGGGCCTACGAGCAGTACTTC
>TRBJ1-2|TRBV14|15|TRBD1|once
CASSQPGQGAGGYTF
TGTGCCAGCAGCCAACCGGGACAGGGGGCTGGAGGCTACACCTTC
>TRBJ1-2|TRBV7-9|19|TRBD1|NA
CASSPIVLTGRNLNYGYTF
TGTGCCAGCAGCCCAATAGTGCTGACAGGGAGAAACCTTAACTATGGCTACACCTTC
>TRBJ2-5|TRBV14|14|NA|NA
CASSRNRGRETQYF
TGTGCCAGCAGCCGAAATCGGGGTCGGGAGACCCAGTACTTC
>TRBJ2-3|TRBV5-1|18|NA|once
CASSLVRGGSASTDTQYF
TGCGCCAGCAGCTTGGTTAGAGGGGGATCCGCTAGCACAGATACGCAGTATTTT